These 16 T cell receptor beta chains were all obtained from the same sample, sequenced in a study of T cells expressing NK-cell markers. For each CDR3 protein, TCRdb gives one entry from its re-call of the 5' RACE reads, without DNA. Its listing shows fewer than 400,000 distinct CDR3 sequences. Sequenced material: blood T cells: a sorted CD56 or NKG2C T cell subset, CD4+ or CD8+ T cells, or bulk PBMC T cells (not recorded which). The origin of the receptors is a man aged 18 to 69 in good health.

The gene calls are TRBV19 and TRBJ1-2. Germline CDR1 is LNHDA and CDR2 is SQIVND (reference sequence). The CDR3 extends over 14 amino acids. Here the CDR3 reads CASVDGGPSYGYTF. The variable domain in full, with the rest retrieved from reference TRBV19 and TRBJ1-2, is DGGITQSPKYLFRKEGQNVTLSCEQNLNHDAMYWYRQDPGQGLRLIYYSQIVNDFQKGDIAEGYSVSREKKESFPLTVTSAQKNPTAFYLCASVDGGPSYGYTFGSGTRLTVV.

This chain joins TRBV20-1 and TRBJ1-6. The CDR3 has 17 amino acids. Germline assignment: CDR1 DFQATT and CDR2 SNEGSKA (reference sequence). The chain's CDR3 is CSARDALKSSYNSPLHF.

CDR3 region: CASGQGYNEQFF. The genes are TRBV10-3 and TRBJ2-1; the TRBD1 assignment by TCRdb is unverifiable without DNA. Germline CDR1 is ENHRY and CDR2 is SYGVKD. This CDR3 has 12 residues.

The CDR3 protein is CASSPDGGGSEAFF. The chain links TRBV4-2 to TRBJ1-1; TCRdb lists TRBD1, though no DNA is available to test this call. Germline V gene sequence: CDR1 LGHNA, CDR2 YNFKEQ. This CDR3 contains 14 residues.

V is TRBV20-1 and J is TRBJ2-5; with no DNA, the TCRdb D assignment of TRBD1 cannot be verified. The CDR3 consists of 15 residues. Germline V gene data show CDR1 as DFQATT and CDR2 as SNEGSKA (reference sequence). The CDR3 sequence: CSARDYRGRGETQYF.

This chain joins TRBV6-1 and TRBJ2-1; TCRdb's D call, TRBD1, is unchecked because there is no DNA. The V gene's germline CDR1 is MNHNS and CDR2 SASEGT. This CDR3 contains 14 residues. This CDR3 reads CASRRGSSYNEQFF.

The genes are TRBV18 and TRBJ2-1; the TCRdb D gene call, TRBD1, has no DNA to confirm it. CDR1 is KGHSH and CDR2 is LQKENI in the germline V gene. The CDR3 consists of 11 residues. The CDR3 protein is CASSARNEQFF.

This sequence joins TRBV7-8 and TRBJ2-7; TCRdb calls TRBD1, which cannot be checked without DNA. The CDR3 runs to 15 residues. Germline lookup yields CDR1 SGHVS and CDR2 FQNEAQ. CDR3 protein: CASSLATGGLYEQYF.

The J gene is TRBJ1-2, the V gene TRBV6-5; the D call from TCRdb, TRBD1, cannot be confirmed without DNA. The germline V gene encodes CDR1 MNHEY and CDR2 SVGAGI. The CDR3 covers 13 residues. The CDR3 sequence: CASSYSEGNGYTF.

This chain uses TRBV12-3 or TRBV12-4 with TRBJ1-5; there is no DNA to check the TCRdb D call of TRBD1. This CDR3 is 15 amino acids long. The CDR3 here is CASSPVTGNNQPQHF.

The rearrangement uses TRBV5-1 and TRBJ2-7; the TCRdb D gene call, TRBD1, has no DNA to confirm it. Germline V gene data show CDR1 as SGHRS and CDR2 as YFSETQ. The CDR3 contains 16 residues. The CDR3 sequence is CASHWGMTPFGDEQYF.

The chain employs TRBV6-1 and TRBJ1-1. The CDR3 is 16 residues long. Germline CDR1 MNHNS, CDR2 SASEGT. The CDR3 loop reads CASRKDTGLKNTEAFF.

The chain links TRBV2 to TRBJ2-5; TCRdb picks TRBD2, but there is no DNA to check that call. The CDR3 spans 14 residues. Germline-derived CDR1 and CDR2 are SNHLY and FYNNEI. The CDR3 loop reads CASSEVARSETQYF. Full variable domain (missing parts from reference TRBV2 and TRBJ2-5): EPEVTQTPSHQVTQMGQEVILRCVPISNHLYFYWYRQILGQKVEFLVSFYNNEISEKSEIFDDQFSVERPDGSNFTLKIRSTKLEDSAMYFCASSEVARSETQYFGPGTRLLVL.

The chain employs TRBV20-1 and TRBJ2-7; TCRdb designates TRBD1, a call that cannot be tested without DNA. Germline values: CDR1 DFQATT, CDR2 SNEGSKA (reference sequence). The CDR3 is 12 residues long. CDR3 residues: CSARTGRDEQYF.

The CDR3 sequence: CARRTGDQETQYF. The chain has TRBV5-3 and TRBJ2-5; there is no DNA to check the TCRdb D call of TRBD1. TRBV5-3 is classed as an ORF, of uncertain function. The CDR3 is made up of 13 amino acids.

CDR3 in amino acids: CASSTHDMYNEQFF. V usage is TRBV7-6 and J usage is TRBJ2-1. This CDR3 contains 14 residues. The germline V gene encodes CDR1 SGHVS and CDR2 FNYEAQ.